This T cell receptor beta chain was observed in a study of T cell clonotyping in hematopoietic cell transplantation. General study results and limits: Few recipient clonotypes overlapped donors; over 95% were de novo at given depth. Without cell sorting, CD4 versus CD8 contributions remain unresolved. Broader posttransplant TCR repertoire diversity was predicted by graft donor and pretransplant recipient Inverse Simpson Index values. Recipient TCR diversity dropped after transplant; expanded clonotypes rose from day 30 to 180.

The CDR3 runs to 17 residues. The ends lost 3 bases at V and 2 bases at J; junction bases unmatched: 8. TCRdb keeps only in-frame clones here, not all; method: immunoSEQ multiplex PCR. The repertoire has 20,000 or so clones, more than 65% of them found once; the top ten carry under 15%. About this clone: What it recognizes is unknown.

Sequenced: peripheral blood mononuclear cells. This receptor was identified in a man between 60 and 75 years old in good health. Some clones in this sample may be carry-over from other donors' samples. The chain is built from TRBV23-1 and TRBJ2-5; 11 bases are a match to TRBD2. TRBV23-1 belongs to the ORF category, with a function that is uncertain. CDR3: CASSQQGLAGPQETQYF. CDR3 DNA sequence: TGCGCCAGCAGTCAGCAAGGACTAGCGGGCCCTCAAGAGACCCAGTACTTC.